In its sample, the clone carrying this TCR beta chain was seen many times. In the library, unique molecular identifiers were attached to individual cDNA molecules. Each CDR3 protein is one row after TCRdb ran MiXCR on the RACE reads. The sample holds under 45,000 distinct CDR3 sequences, approximately 10% seen once. V was trimmed by 5 bases and J by 9 bases, leaving 14 bases between them. The CDR3 length is 13 residues. Looked up from germline, CDR1 is SGHAT and CDR2 is FQNNGV. This specimen belongs to a study of human T cells and chemical hapten exposure. The time point is: pre-sensitization, week 0. Treatment in this sample: therapeutic diphenylcyclopropenone sensitization with weekly scalp DPC. The study extracted total RNA from unfractionated whole blood.

This specimen consisted of whole blood, obtained in connection with sensitization to the hapten diphenylcyclopropenone (DPC). The J gene is TRBJ2-1, the V gene TRBV11-2; either TRBD1 or TRBD2 may fit D (5 bases each). This clonotype was obtained from a man in his forties or fifties with alopecia areata. Some clones in this sample may be carry-over from other donors' samples. The CDR3 loop reads CASSPPAGTEQFF. The CDR3 DNA sequence: TGTGCCAGCAGCCCCCCGGCAGGGACTGAGCAGTTCTTC.